This T cell receptor beta chain comes out of a study of T-cell reconstitution after alpha-beta-depleted transplantation in children (TCRdb year 2016). Broadly, across the study: Using TCR repertoire profiling, the study followed T-cell immune reconstitution in a quantitative way in children after TCRalphabeta/CD19-depleted allogeneic hematopoietic cell transplantation.

The treatment or condition label of this sample denotes: allogeneic hematopoietic cell transplantation with graft depleted of TCRalphabeta T cells and CD19 B cells. TCRalphabeta/CD19-depleted allogeneic hematopoietic cell grafts were given to the transplant recipients, all of whom were children. This clonotype was recorded a few times. The antigen this receptor binds is unknown. Base qualities are not recorded, but no much larger clone differs from it by a single base. CDR1 and CDR2, per the germline V gene, are SQVTM and ANQGSEA. The CDR3, from cysteine to phenylalanine, totals 14 residues. The only DNA kept is the CDR3, 42 bases in frame from the first base. V is clipped by 7 bases and J by 7 bases, and the sequence between their germline boundaries is 20 bases long. Beyond this particular receptor, the publication reports: Hyperexpanded clone frequencies declined over subsequent months; after one year, T-cell counts and TCRbeta diversity were mostly attributed to newly produced T cells. Apparently early alphabetaT-cell count recovery about two months after transplant reportedly relied on only several hundred rapidly expanded clones derived from non-depleted graft cells. In some patients, the high TCRbeta diversity seen at day 60 was put down to recipient T cells and intrathymic progenitors that had survived conditioning.

The library was built by means of PCR. The reads were generated on an Illumina HiSeq 2500. Molecular barcoding was employed in the preparation of TCR libraries, with unique molecular identifiers being used to normalize TCRbeta repertoire quantification. The public reads were reanalyzed by TCRdb: fastp trimming at Q25, MiXCR alignment, in-frame beta chains only. Every CDR3 protein is listed once, alongside the most common genes and DNA of its rows. The sample data list about 200,000 distinct CDR3 sequences, and approximately 7% of these were observed just once. Of the sample, roughly 6% is held by the ten largest clones.

This receptor was obtained from a boy aged 2-15 years with acute lymphoblastic leukemia, due to receive a stem cell transplant. The V and J segments used are TRBV29-1 and TRBJ2-1; a weak D assignment points to TRBD2 (6 bases agree). This sample comprised PBMCs, obtained before TCRalphabeta/CD19-depleted stem cell transplant. This receptor has the CDR3 CSAPKEGTFNEQFF. The DNA is TGCAGCGCCCCCAAGGAGGGGACTTTTAATGAGCAGTTCTTC.